This T cell receptor beta chain originates from a study of shared clonotypes between healthy human individuals. Across the study: Three plates were used per donor for CD4 naive, three for CD4 memory, two for CD8 naive and one for CD8 memory.

Germline CDR1 and CDR2: SNHLY and FYNNEI. Trimming cost V 1 base and J 7 bases; bases outside gene matches: 2. CDR3 length equals 15 residues. As for this clone: The sample has other DNA sequences that encode this CDR3 too.

The repertoire was sequenced with immunoSEQ multiplex PCR; TCRdb's copy has only in-frame clones and lacks some. Counted here are approximately 2.3 million clones, just over 90% occurring once; the ten biggest clones make up 0.39%. This clonotype was obtained from a man between 18 and 29 years old in good health. Some clones in this sample may be carry-over from other donors' samples. The chain carries TRBV2 and TRBJ2-1, with 12 bases lining up with TRBD2. Specimen: naive CD4+ T cells from PBMCs. The subset was: CD45RA+ positively selected. CDR3 in amino acids: CASSEGLAGGNEQFF. The DNA of the CDR3 is TGTGCCAGCAGTGAAGGGCTAGCGGGAGGGAATGAGCAGTTCTTC.